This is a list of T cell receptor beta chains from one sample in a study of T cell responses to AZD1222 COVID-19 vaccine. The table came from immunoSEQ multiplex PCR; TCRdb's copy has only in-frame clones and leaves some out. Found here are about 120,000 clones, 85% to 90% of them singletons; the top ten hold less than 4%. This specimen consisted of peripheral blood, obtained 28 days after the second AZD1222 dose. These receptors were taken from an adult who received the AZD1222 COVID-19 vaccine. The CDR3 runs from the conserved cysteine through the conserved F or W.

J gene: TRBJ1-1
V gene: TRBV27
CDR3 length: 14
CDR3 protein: CASSQDRGYTEAFF

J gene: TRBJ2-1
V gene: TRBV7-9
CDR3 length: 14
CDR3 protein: CASSRTVQDNEQFF

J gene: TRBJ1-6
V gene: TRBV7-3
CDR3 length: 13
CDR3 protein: CASRGQINSPLHF

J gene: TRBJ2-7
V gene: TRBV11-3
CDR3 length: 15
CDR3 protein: CASSLGDGFTYEQYF

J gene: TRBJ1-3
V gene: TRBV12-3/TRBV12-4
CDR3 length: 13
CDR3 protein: CASSRAMGNTIYF

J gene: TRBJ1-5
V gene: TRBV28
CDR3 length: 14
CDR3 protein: CASSLRGGNQPQHF

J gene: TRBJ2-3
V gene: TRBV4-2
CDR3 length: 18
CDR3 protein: CASSQGLAGGPSTDTQYF

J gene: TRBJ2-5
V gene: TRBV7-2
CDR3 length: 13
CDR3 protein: CASGREFRETQYF

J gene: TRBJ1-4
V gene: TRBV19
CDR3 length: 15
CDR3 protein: CASSIRRQFGEKLFF

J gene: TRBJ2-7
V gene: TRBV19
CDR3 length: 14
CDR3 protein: CARNSFDFSYEQYF

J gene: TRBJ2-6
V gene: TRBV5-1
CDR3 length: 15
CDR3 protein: CASSPRGPGANVLTF

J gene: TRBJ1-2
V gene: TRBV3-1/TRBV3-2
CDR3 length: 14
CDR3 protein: CASSQYAANYGYTF

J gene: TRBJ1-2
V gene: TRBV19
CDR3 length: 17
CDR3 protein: CASSDLGAQITNYGYTF

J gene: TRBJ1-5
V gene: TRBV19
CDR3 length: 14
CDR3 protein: CASKDREGNQPQHF

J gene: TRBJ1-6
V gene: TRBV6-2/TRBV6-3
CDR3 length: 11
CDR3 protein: CASSRDRPLHF

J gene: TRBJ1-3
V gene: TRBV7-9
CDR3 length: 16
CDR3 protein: CASSLLSRVAGNTIYF

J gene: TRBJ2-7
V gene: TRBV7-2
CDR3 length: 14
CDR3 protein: CASSKGGIGYEQYF